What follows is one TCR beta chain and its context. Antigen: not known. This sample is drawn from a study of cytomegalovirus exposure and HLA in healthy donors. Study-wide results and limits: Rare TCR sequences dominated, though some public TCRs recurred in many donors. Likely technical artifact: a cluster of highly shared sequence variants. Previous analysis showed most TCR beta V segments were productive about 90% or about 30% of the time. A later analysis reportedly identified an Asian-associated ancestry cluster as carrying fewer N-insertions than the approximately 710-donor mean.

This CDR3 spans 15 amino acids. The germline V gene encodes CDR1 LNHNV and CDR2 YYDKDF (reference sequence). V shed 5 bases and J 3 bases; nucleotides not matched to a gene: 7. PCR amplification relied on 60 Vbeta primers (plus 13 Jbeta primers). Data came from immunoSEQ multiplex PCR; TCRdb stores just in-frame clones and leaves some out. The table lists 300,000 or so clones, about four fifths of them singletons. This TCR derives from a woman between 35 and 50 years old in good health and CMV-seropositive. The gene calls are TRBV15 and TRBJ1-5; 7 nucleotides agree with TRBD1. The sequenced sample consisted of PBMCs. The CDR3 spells CATSQGVPFNQPQHF. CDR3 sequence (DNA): TGTGCCACCAGCCAGGGGGTCCCCTTCAATCAGCCCCAGCATTTT. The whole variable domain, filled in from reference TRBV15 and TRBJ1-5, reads DAMVIQNPRYQVTQFGKPVTLSCSQTLNHNVMYWYQQKSSQAPKLLFHYYDKDFNNEADTPDNFQSRRPNTSFCFLDIRSPGLGDTAMYLCATSQGVPFNQPQHFGDGTRLSIL.